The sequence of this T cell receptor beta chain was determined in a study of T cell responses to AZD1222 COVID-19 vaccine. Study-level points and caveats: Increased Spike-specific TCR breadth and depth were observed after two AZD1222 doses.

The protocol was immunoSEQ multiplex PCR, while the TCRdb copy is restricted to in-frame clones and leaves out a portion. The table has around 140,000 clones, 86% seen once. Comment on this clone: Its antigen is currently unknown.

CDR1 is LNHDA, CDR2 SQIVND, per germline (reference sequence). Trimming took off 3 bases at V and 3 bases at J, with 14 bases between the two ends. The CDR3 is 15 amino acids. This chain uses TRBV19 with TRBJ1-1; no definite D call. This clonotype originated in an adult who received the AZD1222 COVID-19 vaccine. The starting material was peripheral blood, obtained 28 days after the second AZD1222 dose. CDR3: CASSISGPLDTEAFF. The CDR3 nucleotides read TGTGCCAGTAGTATTTCAGGCCCGCTGGACACTGAAGCTTTCTTT.